The subject of this entry is one T cell receptor (beta chain). Profiled with immunoSEQ multiplex PCR; TCRdb holds only in-frame clones, not every one. The sample consists of tens of thousands of clones, approximately 93% of them appearing once. The record originates from a study of T cell changes during pregnancy in multiple sclerosis. V lost 0 bases and J lost 9, with 15 bases in between. CDR3 length equals 14 residues. The sample was CD8+ T cells from peripheral blood mononuclear cells, taken in the second trimester of pregnancy. The sequence was obtained from a female donor with multiple sclerosis, enrolled in a pregnancy study. The J gene is TRBJ1-2, the V gene TRBV5-3; possibly TRBD1 for D (6 bases). TRBV5-3 is an ORF; its function is uncertain. The CDR3 nucleotides are TGTGCCAGAAGCTTGGAAGGGGGTTCCGGGAGCTACACCTTC. Translated: CARSLEGGSGSYTF.